The entry below describes one T cell receptor beta chain. Its target is not known. V was cut by 6 bases and J by 0 bases, with 17 bases left in between. CDR3 length: 17 residues. The V gene's germline CDR1 is SEHNR and CDR2 FQNEAQ (reference sequence). The data originate from a study of T cell responses to AZD1222 COVID-19 vaccine. Points from the study as a whole: Females outnumbered males among donors, who were mostly white British; clonal diversity was possibly underestimated.

Sequenced by immunoSEQ multiplex PCR; TCRdb stores in-frame clones only, minus some. Of 130,000 to 150,000 clones in the sample, 88% were seen once. The chain uses TRBV7-9 and TRBJ1-4; TRBD1 is a possible D gene (5 bases). The sequencing here drew on peripheral blood, taken on day 0 of MenACWY control vaccination. This sequence originates from an adult in good health. The CDR3 sequence: CASSRRDAGSTNEKLFF. CDR3 nucleotide sequence: TGTGCCAGCAGTCGGAGGGATGCAGGGTCAACTAATGAAAAACTGTTTTTT.